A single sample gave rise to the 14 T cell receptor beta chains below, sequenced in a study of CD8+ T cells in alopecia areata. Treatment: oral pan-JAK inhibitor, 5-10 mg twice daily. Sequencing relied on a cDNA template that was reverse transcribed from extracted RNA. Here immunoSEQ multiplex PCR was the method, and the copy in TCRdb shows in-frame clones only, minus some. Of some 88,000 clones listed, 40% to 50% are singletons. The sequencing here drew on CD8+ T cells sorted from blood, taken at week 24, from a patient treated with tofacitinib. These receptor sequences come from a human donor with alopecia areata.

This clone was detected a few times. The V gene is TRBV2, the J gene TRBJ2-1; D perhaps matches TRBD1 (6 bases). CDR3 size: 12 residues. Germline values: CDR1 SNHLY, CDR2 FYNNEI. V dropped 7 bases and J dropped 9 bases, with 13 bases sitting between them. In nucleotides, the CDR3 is TGTGCCAGCATTGCAGGGGAGTTTGAGCAGTTCTTC. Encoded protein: CASIAGEFEQFF.

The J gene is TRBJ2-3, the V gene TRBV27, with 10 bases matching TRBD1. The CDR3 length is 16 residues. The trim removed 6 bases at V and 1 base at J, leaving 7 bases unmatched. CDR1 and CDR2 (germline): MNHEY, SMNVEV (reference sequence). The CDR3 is CASRKTGGDRTDTQYF. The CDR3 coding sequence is TGTGCCAGCAGAAAGACAGGGGGCGACCGCACAGATACGCAGTATTTT.

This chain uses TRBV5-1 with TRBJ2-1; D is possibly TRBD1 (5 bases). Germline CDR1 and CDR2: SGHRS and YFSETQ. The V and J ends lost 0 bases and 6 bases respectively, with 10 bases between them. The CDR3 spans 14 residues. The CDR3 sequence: CASSLEGPFNEQFF. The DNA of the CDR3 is TGCGCCAGCAGCTTGGAGGGGCCGTTCAATGAGCAGTTCTTC.

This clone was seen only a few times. CDR3 bases: TGTGCCAGCAGCCCCCCAGCGGGGACCTACGAGCAGTACTTC. Its protein product is CASSPPAGTYEQYF. V is TRBV4-2 and J is TRBJ2-7; 7 bases fit TRBD2. Germline CDR1 and CDR2: LGHNA and YNFKEQ. The junction had 5 bases not matched to a gene; V was cut back by 4 bases and J by 2 bases. The CDR3 sequence is 14 residues long.

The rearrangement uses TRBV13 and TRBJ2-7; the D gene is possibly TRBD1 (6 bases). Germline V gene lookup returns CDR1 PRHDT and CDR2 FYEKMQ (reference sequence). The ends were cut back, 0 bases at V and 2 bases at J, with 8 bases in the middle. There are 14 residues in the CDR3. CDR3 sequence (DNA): TGTGCCAGCAGCTTAGGGGACAGCGCCTACGAGCAGTACTTC. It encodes CASSLGDSAYEQYF.

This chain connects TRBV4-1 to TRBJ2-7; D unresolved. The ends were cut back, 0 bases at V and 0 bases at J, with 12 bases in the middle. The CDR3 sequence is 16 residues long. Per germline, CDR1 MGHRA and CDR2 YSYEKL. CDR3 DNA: TGCGCCAGCAGCCAAGAGGTAGGAAGTATCTCCTACGAGCAGTACTTC. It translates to CASSQEVGSISYEQYF.

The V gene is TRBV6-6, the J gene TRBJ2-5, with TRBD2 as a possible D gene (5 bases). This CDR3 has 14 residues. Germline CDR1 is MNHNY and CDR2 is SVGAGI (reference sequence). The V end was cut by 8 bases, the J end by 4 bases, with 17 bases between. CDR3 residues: CASVIAPNGETQYF. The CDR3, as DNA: TGTGCCAGCGTCATAGCGCCAAACGGAGAGACCCAGTACTTC.

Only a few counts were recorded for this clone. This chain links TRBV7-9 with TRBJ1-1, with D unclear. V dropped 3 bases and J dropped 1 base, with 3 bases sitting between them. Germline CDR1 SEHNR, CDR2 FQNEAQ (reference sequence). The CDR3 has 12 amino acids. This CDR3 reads CASSFRNTEAFF. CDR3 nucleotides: TGTGCCAGCAGCTTTCGGAACACTGAAGCTTTCTTT.

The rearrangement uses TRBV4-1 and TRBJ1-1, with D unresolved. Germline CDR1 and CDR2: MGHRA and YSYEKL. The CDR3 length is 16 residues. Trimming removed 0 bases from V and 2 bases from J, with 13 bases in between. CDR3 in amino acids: CASSQDSLEGNTEAFF. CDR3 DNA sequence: TGCGCCAGCAGCCAAGATTCCCTTGAGGGAAACACTGAAGCTTTCTTT.

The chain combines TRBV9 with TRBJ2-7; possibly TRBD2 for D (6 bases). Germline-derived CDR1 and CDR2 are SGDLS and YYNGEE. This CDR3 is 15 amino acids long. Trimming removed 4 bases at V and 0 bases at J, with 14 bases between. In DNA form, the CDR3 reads TGTGCCAGCAGCTCCGGGACTGCGGCCTCCTACGAGCAGTACTTC. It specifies CASSSGTAASYEQYF.

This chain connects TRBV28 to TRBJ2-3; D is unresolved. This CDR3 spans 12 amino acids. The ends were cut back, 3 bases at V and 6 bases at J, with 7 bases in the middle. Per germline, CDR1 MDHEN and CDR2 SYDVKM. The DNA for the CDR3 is TGTGCCAGCAGTTTTCCAGCGGATACGCAGTATTTT. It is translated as CASSFPADTQYF.

CDR3 sequence (DNA): TGTGCCAGTAGTGGGGACAGTAGCTCCTACGAGCAGTACTTC. Amino acids: CASSGDSSSYEQYF. The J gene is TRBJ2-7, the V gene TRBV19; 7 bases match TRBD1. Germline CDR1 is LNHDA and CDR2 is SQIVND (reference sequence). V dropped 5 bases and J dropped 0; count of bases not matched to a gene: 4. The CDR3 sequence is 14 residues long.

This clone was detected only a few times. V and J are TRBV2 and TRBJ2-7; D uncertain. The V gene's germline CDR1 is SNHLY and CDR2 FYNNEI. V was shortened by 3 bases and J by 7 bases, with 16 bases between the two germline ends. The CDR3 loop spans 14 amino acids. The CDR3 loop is CASSDGRTSWEQYF. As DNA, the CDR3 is TGTGCCAGCAGTGATGGCCGCACAAGTTGGGAGCAGTACTTC.

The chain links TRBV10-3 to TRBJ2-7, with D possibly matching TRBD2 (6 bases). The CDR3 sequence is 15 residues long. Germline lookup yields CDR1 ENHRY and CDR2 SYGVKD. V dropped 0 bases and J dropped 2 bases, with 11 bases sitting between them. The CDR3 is CAISESGGSAYEQYF. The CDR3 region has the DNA TGTGCCATCAGTGAGTCCGGGGGTTCGGCCTACGAGCAGTACTTC.